Listed below are T cell receptor beta chains from one sample, sequenced in a study of OX40 agonist ivuxolimab in advanced cancers. TCRdb keeps only in-frame clones here, not all; method: immunoSEQ multiplex PCR. The sample has under 85,000 clones, 90% to 95% seen once; the top ten hold 0.55% to 0.8%. This material consisted of CD4+ or CD8+ T cells sorted from blood, taken in a trial of the OX40 agonist ivuxolimab. These receptors all come from an adult with an advanced solid tumor such as melanoma, head and neck, liver or kidney cancer. Each CDR3 is given with its conserved first and last residue. Each record gives: D gene, clone size, V gene, J gene, CDR3 protein, CDR3 DNA. D genes are given only for firm matches. Clone size is given for some rows only: seen once, a few or many times, or a class if the clone is expanded.

.	.	TRBV6-1	TRBJ1-6	CASGTFRSDSPLHF	TGTGCCAGCGGGACATTCAGATCGGATTCACCCCTCCACTTT
TRBD2	few	TRBV7-2	TRBJ2-2	CAGGGAGAAGELFF	TGTGCCGGGGGAGGAGCGGGAGCGGCCGGGGAGCTGTTTTTT
TRBD1	.	TRBV19	TRBJ2-7	CASSIGGTGVEQYF	TGTGCCAGTAGTATAGGAGGGACAGGGGTCGAGCAGTACTTC
TRBD2	.	TRBV5-4	TRBJ2-1	CASSLAGTSGDEQFF	TGTGCCAGCAGCTTGGCAGGGACTAGCGGGGATGAGCAGTTCTTC
.	.	TRBV5-1	TRBJ2-3	CASSLVLEGDTQYF	TGCGCCAGCAGCTTGGTTCTAGAGGGAGATACGCAGTATTTT
TRBD1	.	TRBV7-9	TRBJ2-1	CASSRPGQGIDEQFF	TGTGCCAGCAGCCGGCCCGGACAGGGGATCGATGAGCAGTTCTTC
.	.	TRBV7-2	TRBJ1-1	CASSLQVGGTEAFF	TGTGCCAGCAGCTTACAAGTTGGAGGGACTGAAGCTTTCTTT
TRBD1	.	TRBV7-9	TRBJ1-1	CASSRPTGGAFF	TGTGCCAGCAGCCGACCGACAGGGGGCGCTTTCTTT
.	.	TRBV19	TRBJ1-2	CASTADRYYGYTF	TGTGCCAGTACCGCGGACAGATACTATGGCTACACCTTC
.	few	TRBV18	TRBJ2-7	CASSQTTANSYEQYF	TGTGCCAGCTCACAGACGACAGCGAACTCCTACGAGCAGTACTTC
.	.	TRBV30	TRBJ2-4	CAWSLEANIQYF	TGTGCCTGGAGTTTGGAGGCAAACATTCAGTACTTC
TRBD1	.	TRBV7-2	TRBJ2-1	CASSLGYRGVNEQFF	TGTGCCAGCAGCTTGGGCTACAGGGGCGTGAATGAGCAGTTCTTC
.	.	TRBV7-9	TRBJ1-4	CASSNSGNGEKLFF	TGTGCCAGCAGCAATTCAGGGAACGGAGAAAAACTGTTTTTT
.	.	TRBV7-3	TRBJ1-1	CASSPHQVRGWAFF	TGTGCCAGCAGCCCGCACCAGGTCCGGGGTTGGGCTTTCTTT
TRBD2	.	TRBV5-8	TRBJ2-1	CASSYHSGSSYNEQFF	TGTGCCAGCAGTTATCATAGCGGGAGTTCTTACAATGAGCAGTTCTTC
.	.	TRBV5-1	TRBJ2-1	CASSLGGGINSYNEQFF	TGCGCCAGCAGCTTGGGAGGCGGGATCAACTCCTACAATGAGCAGTTCTTC
TRBD2	.	TRBV19	TRBJ2-2	CASSLAGMTGELFF	TGTGCCAGTAGTCTAGCGGGAATGACCGGGGAGCTGTTTTTT
.	.	TRBV25-1	TRBJ1-3	CASSVGGSSGNTIYF	TGTGCCAGCAGTGTAGGTGGTAGCTCTGGAAACACCATATATTTT
.	few	TRBV14	TRBJ2-7	CASSHSHEQYF	TGTGCCAGCAGCCATTCCCACGAGCAGTACTTC
.	.	TRBV6-6	TRBJ2-5	CASSYSRGGETQYF	TGTGCCAGCAGTTACTCCAGGGGAGGTGAGACCCAGTACTTC
TRBD2	.	TRBV7-2	TRBJ2-7	CASSLTSGSSYEQYF	TGTGCCAGCAGCTTAACTAGCGGGTCCTCCTACGAGCAGTACTTC
TRBD1	.	TRBV5-1	TRBJ1-3	CASSPTGVGNTIYF	TGCGCCAGCAGCCCAACAGGGGTGGGAAACACCATATATTTT